This entry features one T cell receptor (beta chain) sequence. Its specificity is unknown. This entry is derived from a study of vaccination effects on CD4 cells after COVID-19. Study overall: Specimens were obtained from a couple of convalescent patients 16 days and one week prior to vaccination. Study-wide results and limits: Marked clonal contraction was seen late after vaccination (in both infection- and vaccine-induced clones).

Method: immunoSEQ multiplex PCR; TCRdb's copy keeps in-frame clones and lacks some. The sample records 35,000 to 55,000 clones, approximately 70% being singletons. Viral peptide pools were used in the ViraFEST assay to expand antigen-specific CD4+ T cells, and sequencing came afterward. The culture ran for roughly 10 days before CD4+ T cells were isolated. PCR showed that the person got SARS-CoV-2 infection at some point between March and December 2020. Cultivation was performed at 1.5 million to 2.5 million PBMC per well with approximately 10 IU/ml IL-2 and roughly 9.9 ug/ml peptides added. On both days 3 and 7, half of the culture medium was replaced with IL-2 medium. Germline CDR1 is SNHLY and CDR2 is FYNNEI. The CDR3 spans 13 residues. V dropped 4 bases and J dropped 7 bases, with 13 bases sitting between them.

The rearrangement joins TRBV2 to TRBJ1-1; D unresolved. The material was CD4+ T cells from PBMCs cultured with a peptide pool, obtained before COVID-19 vaccination. This clonotype originated in a human donor who had a prior SARS-CoV-2 infection. The CDR3 loop reads CASSVTTAGEAFF. The CDR3 nucleotides are TGTGCCAGCAGTGTAACTACAGCGGGTGAAGCTTTCTTT.